Sequencing of this T cell receptor (beta chain) was carried out in a study of graft-versus-host responses after intestinal transplantation. Study-wide results and caveats: GvH clonotypes were identified within recipient marrow, with a subset emerging first in ileum or blood.

Turning to this clone: The antigen remains undetermined.

The assay was immunoSEQ multiplex PCR, and TCRdb's table has in-frame clones only and misses some. This table holds about 88,000 clones, roughly 90% found once. The germline V and J ends were trimmed by 8 bases and 7 bases, with 9 bases remaining between them. The CDR3 has 12 residues. Germline V gene sequence: CDR1 MNHNS, CDR2 SASEGT. The source material was unstimulated CD4+ T cells sorted from spleen or lymph node cells, sampled before transplant. This TCR came from a human donor who was the organ donor for an intestinal transplant. The chain uses TRBV6-1 and TRBJ1-6; TRBD1 is a possible D gene (5 bases). DNA for the CDR3: TGTGCCAGCTCTTCAGGGAATTCACCCCTCCACTTT. This encodes CASSSGNSPLHF.